The 18 T cell receptor beta chains given below trace back to one sample, sequenced in a study of T cell responses to AZD1222 COVID-19 vaccine. Data came from immunoSEQ multiplex PCR; TCRdb stores just in-frame clones and leaves some out. In the table there are 110,000 or so clones, more than 75% of which are singletons. The specimen comprised peripheral blood, sampled on day 0 of AZD1222 vaccination. These receptors all come from an adult in good health.

The genes are TRBV14 and TRBJ2-7; D perhaps matches TRBD2 (6 bases). The length of the CDR3 is 16 residues. Trimming left V 1 base short and J 2 bases short, with 15 bases between. Looked up from germline, CDR1 is SGHDN and CDR2 is FVKESK. CDR3 loop: CASSQGDWDLPYEQYF. The DNA for the CDR3 is TGTGCCAGCAGCCAAGGCGATTGGGACTTACCCTACGAGCAGTACTTC.

The rearrangement uses TRBV7-2 and TRBJ2-5; 10 bases line up with TRBD2. J lost 2 bases, V lost 5 bases, and 11 bases had no gene match. The CDR3 has 17 residues. From germline, CDR1 is SGHTA and CDR2 FQGNSA. Here the CDR3 DNA reads TGTGCCAGCAGCCCCCCCCTTGGGACTAGCGAACAAGAGACCCAGTACTTC. Translating gives CASSPPLGTSEQETQYF.

This clone was seen once. CDR3 protein: CASSTEFPGETQYF. The CDR3 bases are TGCGCCAGCAGCACAGAATTTCCGGGCGAGACCCAGTACTTC. J is TRBJ2-5 and V is TRBV5-1, with D unresolved. V was clipped by 4 bases and J by 5 bases, with 15 bases between them. The CDR3 extends over 14 amino acids. Germline CDR1 SGHRS, CDR2 YFSETQ.

V usage is TRBV11-2 and J usage is TRBJ2-1; D remains unclear. The CDR3 contains 13 residues. Germline V gene data show CDR1 as SGHAT and CDR2 as FQNNGV. V lost 0 bases to trimming and J lost 9 bases, with 9 bases between them. CDR3 coding DNA: TGTGCCAGCAGCTTAGATCAAGGCGGTGAGCAGTTCTTC. This translates into CASSLDQGGEQFF.

This chain uses TRBV3-1 (or the pseudogene TRBV3-2) with TRBJ2-2, with unresolved D. The V gene lost 1 base and the J gene lost 5 bases, with 11 bases spanning the gap. Germline-derived CDR1 and CDR2 are LGHDT and YNNKEL (reference sequence). The CDR3 consists of 15 residues. The CDR3 nucleotides read TGTGCCAGCAGCCAAGGAAGGAGCTATACCGGGGAGCTGTTTTTT. Translation gives CASSQGRSYTGELFF.

V usage is TRBV2 and J usage is TRBJ1-2; the D is unclear. The length of the CDR3 is 11 residues. The V and J ends lost 5 bases and 8 bases respectively, with 9 bases between them. The germline V gene encodes CDR1 SNHLY and CDR2 FYNNEI. The chain's CDR3 is CASSLGYGYTF. CDR3 nucleotides: TGTGCCAGCAGTCTCGGGTACGGCTACACCTTC.

The chain carries TRBV6-6 and TRBJ2-7; D is unclear. Germline V gene sequence: CDR1 MNHNY, CDR2 SVGAGI (reference sequence). CDR3 length: 15 amino acids. The germline V and J ends were trimmed by 2 bases and 0 bases, with 11 bases remaining between them. The CDR3 protein is CASSYELTSSYEQYF. The CDR3 coding sequence is TGTGCCAGCAGTTACGAGTTGACGAGCTCCTACGAGCAGTACTTC.

This sequence joins TRBV7-3 and TRBJ2-1, with D perhaps matching TRBD2 (5 bases). CDR1 is SGHTA and CDR2 is FQGTGA in the germline V gene. The V gene lost 2 bases and the J gene lost 6 bases, with 8 bases spanning the gap. The CDR3 runs 13 residues. The CDR3 DNA is TGTGCCAGCAGCTTAGACTACTCCAATGAGCAGTTCTTC. Protein product: CASSLDYSNEQFF.

The chain couples TRBV9 to TRBJ1-4; D is perhaps TRBD1 (5 bases). CDR1 SGDLS and CDR2 YYNGEE come from the germline V gene. The CDR3 spans 12 residues. V was trimmed by 10 bases and J by 8 bases, leaving 15 bases between them. CDR3: CAGDEAGEKLFF. DNA of the CDR3: TGTGCCGGGGACGAGGCGGGAGAAAAACTGTTTTTT.

V is TRBV5-1 and J is TRBJ2-1; no definite D call. Germline CDR1 SGHRS, CDR2 YFSETQ. Trimming removed 7 bases at V and 0 bases at J, with 2 bases between. CDR3 length: 11 residues. CDR3 bases: TGCGCCAGCCGCTCCTACAATGAGCAGTTCTTC. As protein: CASRSYNEQFF.

V usage is TRBV5-4 and J usage is TRBJ2-1; no clear D gene. The V gene lost 0 bases and the J gene lost 1 base, with 2 bases spanning the gap. Germline CDR1 reads SGHNT; CDR2 reads YYREEE (reference sequence). The CDR3 consists of 13 residues. As DNA, the CDR3 is TGTGCCAGCAGCTTGGAATCCTACAATGAGCAGTTCTTC. Protein product: CASSLESYNEQFF.

This chain uses TRBV19 with TRBJ1-4; the D gene is possibly TRBD1 (6 bases). The CDR3 totals 13 residues. V lost 9 bases and J lost 12, with 20 bases in between. Per the germline V gene, CDR1 is LNHDA and CDR2 is SQIVND (reference sequence). The DNA for the CDR3 is TGTGCCAGCGTGGGGGCAGGGACGTCGCAACTGTTTTTT. Protein sequence: CASVGAGTSQLFF.

This rearrangement joins TRBV4-1 to TRBJ2-2; 9 nucleotides agree with TRBD1. The CDR3 runs 19 residues. Germline V gives CDR1 MGHRA, CDR2 YSYEKL. Losses at the gene ends were 2 bases for V and 0 bases for J; bases not matched to a gene: 10. The CDR3 nucleotides read TGCGCCAGCAGCCAAAGCTACCGGGACAGGGTGGCGAACACCGGGGAGCTGTTTTTT. As protein: CASSQSYRDRVANTGELFF.

The chain recombines TRBV19 with TRBJ1-2; 10 bases fit TRBD1. The CDR3 consists of 14 residues. Germline CDR1 reads LNHDA; CDR2 reads SQIVND (reference sequence). Trimming at V came to 7 bases and at J to 5 bases, leaving 7 bases not matched to a gene. CDR3 in DNA: TGTGCCAGTATAGCGGGACAGGGGAGTTATGGCTACACCTTC. Translation: CASIAGQGSYGYTF.

The chain is built from TRBV28 and TRBJ2-3; D not certain. This CDR3 contains 13 residues. V dropped 6 bases and J dropped 2 bases, with 9 bases sitting between them. Per germline, CDR1 MDHEN and CDR2 SYDVKM. The CDR3 coding sequence is TGTGCCAGCAGATCGCCATACACAGATACGCAGTATTTT. Its translation is CASRSPYTDTQYF. The full variable domain, in which reference TRBV28 and TRBJ2-3 provide the parts outside the CDR3, is DVKVTQSSRYLVKRTGEKVFLECVQDMDHENMFWYRQDPGLGLRLIYFSYDVKMKEKGDIPEGYSVSREKKERFSLILESASTNQTSMYLCASRSPYTDTQYFGPGTRLTVL.

The chain carries TRBV9 and TRBJ2-7; D gene unclear. Germline V CDR1 and CDR2: SGDLS, YYNGEE. The length of the CDR3 is 16 residues. V lost 0 bases and J 2 bases, leaving 15 bases between the germline ends. CDR3 DNA sequence: TGTGCCAGCAGCGTAGCCGACGCCCCTGGGACCTACGAGCAGTACTTC. Its protein is CASSVADAPGTYEQYF.

The chain links TRBV5-1 to TRBJ1-2, with a possible D match to TRBD1 (5 bases). Trimming shortened V by 0 bases and J by 6 bases, and 12 bases separated the two germline ends. From germline, CDR1 is SGHRS and CDR2 YFSETQ. The CDR3 has 14 amino acids. CDR3 coding DNA: TGCGCCAGCAGCTTGGCCAAGGGAGGGGATGGCTACACCTTC. Protein sequence: CASSLAKGGDGYTF.

The J gene is TRBJ2-7, the V gene TRBV6-5, with TRBD2 matching over 7 bases. The CDR3 is 13 residues long. Germline values: CDR1 MNHEY, CDR2 SVGAGI. Trimming took 2 bases from V and 3 from J; bases not matched to a gene: 1. CDR3: CASSYPGGYEQYF. CDR3 in DNA: TGTGCCAGCAGTTACCCGGGAGGCTACGAGCAGTACTTC.